This entry is about one TCR beta chain. This clone was observed a handful of times. This clone's antigen is unknown. No much larger clone is present one base from it, and per-base qualities are unavailable. This specimen belongs to a study of cytomegalovirus exposure and HLA in healthy donors (TCRdb year 2017). For the wider study: An earlier analysis of several hundred of the donors reported 250 to 350 Gb of sequence data and 95 million to 120 million unique TCR beta sequences obtained from approximately 180 million T cells. Approximately 300 gigabases of sequencing data and approximately 91 million unique TCR sequences made up an early release that covered roughly 670 HLA-typed donors. Of the 300 to 400 genotyped donors, about 84% fell in the genetic ancestry cluster associated with self-reported Caucasian donors. The study aimed to test whether signatures of past pathogen exposure could be identified by cataloging public T cell receptors. The study profiled the T cell repertoires of hundreds of subjects by immunosequencing and related them to cytomegalovirus serostatus. A separate validation cohort of roughly 130 different subjects was used in addition to the 666-subject first cohort. To predict cytomegalovirus infection status, the study brought together high-throughput TCR immunosequencing, statistical association of individual TCRs with disease status, and machine learning. In a later analysis, previously published TCR beta repertoires from roughly 710 donors were re-analyzed and high-resolution HLA genotyping was added so that TCR occurrence patterns could be studied. The later analysis used no new phenotypic data to find candidate immune exposures, relying instead on TCR beta sequences and their occurrence across donors. An earlier analysis of 587 of the donors applied high-throughput TCR beta sequencing to assess whether each TCR beta V gene segment acted as functional or pseudogenic. Donor age, sex, ethnicity and CMV serostatus were compiled together with the repertoire data. A later genetic analysis took genome-wide SNP genotypes for about 65% of the roughly 670 donors and used that subset as a discovery cohort. All discovery cohort repertoires had been generated using a single sequencing platform. HLA typing covered class I and class II loci at four-digit resolution. The number of typed donors differed by locus: 629-630 for A, B, C, DRB1 and DQB1; 500 to 550 for DQA1; some 610 for DPA1; and about 450 for DPB1. Five DR-DQ haplotypes were handled as single units for association and clustering because linkage in the cohort was strong. Across roughly 420 genotyped donors of the cohort, an average of about 240,000 unique TCR beta nucleotide sequences per donor were sequenced, and 15% to 20% of those sequences were non-productive. Broader findings and caveats from the paper: The study gave a list of 150 to 200 TCR beta chains associated with cytomegalovirus. Assigning TCR associations to individual alleles was difficult when HLA alleles, especially DR and DQ, strongly co-occurred. Immune exposure information for the cohort was limited to CMV serostatus. Most TCR sequences were observed very rarely across donors, whereas some public TCRs were present in many individuals. In this cohort, only TCR beta chains were sequenced, and detectable features were limited by the absence of alpha or paired-chain data. According to a later analysis, most CMV-associated TCR beta chains appeared to be HLA-restricted, and the HLA associations seemed to be driven largely by CMV exposure. The sequencing pipeline was judged likely to have produced a cluster of highly shared sequence variants as a technical artifact. The earlier analysis of 587 of the donors excluded some 16 rarely observed V segments, including chromosome 9 orphons, because counts were too low. A later genetic analysis associated a missense DCLRE1C variant with V-gene and J-gene trimming of TCR beta chains, and an independent cohort replicated the association. A further reported finding was that TCR beta sequences accurately predicted the HLA-A and HLA-B alleles for most subjects in the first cohort. Some IMGT-functional V segments, including TRBV6-2 and TRBV6-3, could not be told apart with the 87-base-pair reads, so those segments were excluded. Correlated functional status among segregating V segments might be attributable to linkage disequilibrium, but an unknown experimental factor could not be ruled out. An earlier analysis of around 600 of the donors showed that most TCR beta V segments appeared in productive rearrangements either about 90% or about 30% of the time, which broadly matched IMGT annotations. In a later analysis, the rate of TCR association differed among HLA loci, with DRB1 alleles having the most associated TCRs and HLA-C alleles having the fewest. Three of the identified cytomegalovirus-associated TCR beta chains were confirmed in vitro to be specific for cytomegalovirus antigens. According to the authors, the approach could potentially be generalized to other disease states and immunological phenotypes. Roughly uniform sequencing depth across donors was assumed in presence/absence analyses, although this assumption may not hold. According to a later genetic analysis, donors in an Asian-associated ancestry cluster had fewer N-insertions in productive TCRs than the approximately 630-donor mean. The classifier was reported to diagnose cytomegalovirus status with high specificity and sensitivity in both the original cohort and the validation cohort. A later analysis found that HLA-associated TCR beta chains were more clonally expanded and had lower generation probabilities than equally common non-associated chains. In a later analysis, some 18,000 TCR beta sequences were associated with specific HLA alleles at a false discovery rate of 0.05. Because some donors lacked HLA typing at each locus, the association tests relied only on the typed subset. Several of the top co-occurrence clusters appeared to be linked to parvovirus B19, influenza, CMV and Epstein-Barr virus, according to a later analysis.

The CDR3 runs 14 residues from the cysteine to the phenylalanine. Only CDR3 DNA is held: 42 bases, read in frame from base 1. CDR1 and CDR2 are drawn from the germline V gene (reference sequence): SGHKS, YYEKEE. The germline ends are 19 bases apart after V is trimmed by 6 bases and J by 7 bases. Libraries were made using the immunoSEQ multiplex PCR assay. For the multiplex PCR, a mixture combining 60 forward primers for TCR Vbeta segments and 13 reverse primers for TCR Jbeta segments was used. The CDR3 region of rearranged TCR beta genes was amplified from genomic DNA by a multiplex PCR assay. The amplified TCR beta libraries were sequenced on the Illumina HiSeq System as 87-base-pair reads. On the authors' methods: A later analysis counted approximately 84 million unique TCR beta chains across the 666 repertoires, and about 10 million of these chains were shared by at least two donors. Raw reads were error-corrected and collapsed into unique sequences with a nearest-neighbor algorithm that merged closely related sequences to remove PCR and sequencing errors. CDR3 sequences were aligned to IMGT reference sequences to assign V, D and J gene segments. For a sequence to be retained, a match of at least six nucleotides to both a V gene segment and a J gene segment was required. A rearrangement was called productive if the CDR3 had no stop codons and remained in frame with V and J, and every other rearrangement was called non-productive. CDR3 was defined according to IMGT convention as the region running from the second conserved V-encoded cysteine to the conserved J-encoded phenylalanine. The earlier analysis of about 560 of the donors excluded any sequence lacking an unambiguous match to a single V gene segment. An earlier analysis of approximately 590 of the donors called V segments functional above 56.7% productive rearrangements and segregating when the between-donor standard deviation exceeded 5%. A statistical classification framework was built to diagnose cytomegalovirus status from the catalog of TCR beta chain sequences. A later analysis assigned V and J genes by comparing TCR nucleotide sequences with IMGT/GENE-DB human TR gene sequences. In a later analysis, CDR3 sequences and most-parsimonious VDJ recombination scenarios were assigned using the TCRdist pipeline. In a later analysis, each TCR beta chain was defined by its CDR3 amino acid sequence together with its V-gene family, and reads without a unique V-gene family were excluded. To address suspected cross-contamination and a sequencing artifact, a later analysis removed roughly 640 highly shared, low-generation-probability nucleotide sequences. In a later analysis, a clonal expansion index was calculated for each public chain from normalized within-repertoire ranks of inferred template counts. Generation probabilities in a later analysis came from a VDJ recombination model fitted to out-of-frame rearrangements, and those results were checked against IGoR. Hypergeometric tests were used in a later analysis to score TCR-TCR, TCR-HLA and TCR-CMV co-occurrence, with a repertoire-size bias correction applied to the TCR pairs. False discovery rates were estimated in a later analysis by permuting HLA or CMV assignments 20 times. In a later analysis, co-occurring TCRs were grouped using DBSCAN, with TCRdist sequence similarity added in when clustering inside HLA-allele-positive subsets. For co-occurrence clustering, repertoires with fewer than 30,000 or more than 120,000 public chains were excluded, along with five repertoires with anomalous nucleotide sharing. TCRdb limited this immuneACCESS table to in-frame rearrangements with V and J called. A share of clones is missing; checked studies link under half to unresolved V genes, and the rest is unexplained. From that table come the V and J calls and clone size; the DNA was used to work out D and trimming. This sample comprises approximately 50,000 clones, about four fifths of them detected only once. The ten largest clonotypes hold 2% to 3% of the sample.

The cohort comprised some 680 healthy bone marrow donors. At the time of sampling, every cohort member was nominally healthy, though immune exposures that went unrecorded were likely present. The donor was CMV seropositive and was included in the group of 250 to 350 seropositive cohort members. A peripheral blood sample was provided by each donor, and peripheral blood mononuclear cells were used for TCR beta sequencing. The Qiagen DNeasy Blood Extraction Kit was used to extract genomic DNA from the blood cell samples. Sequencing was performed on PBMCs. The chain uses TRBV5-5 and TRBJ1-2, with the D gene not clear enough to name. The source is a boy between 10 and 17 years old in good health and CMV-seropositive. CDR3 sequence: CASNSLEWRRGYTF. The DNA sequence is TGTGCCAGCAATTCCCTCGAATGGCGGCGTGGCTACACCTTC. This CDR3, with the reference TRBV5-5 and TRBJ1-2 proteins standing in past its ends, gives the full variable domain DAGVTQSPTHLIKTRGQQVTLRCSPISGHKSVSWYQQVLGQGPQFIFQYYEKEERGRGNFPDRFSARQFPNYSSELNVNALLLGDSALYLCASNSLEWRRGYTFGSGTRLTVV.